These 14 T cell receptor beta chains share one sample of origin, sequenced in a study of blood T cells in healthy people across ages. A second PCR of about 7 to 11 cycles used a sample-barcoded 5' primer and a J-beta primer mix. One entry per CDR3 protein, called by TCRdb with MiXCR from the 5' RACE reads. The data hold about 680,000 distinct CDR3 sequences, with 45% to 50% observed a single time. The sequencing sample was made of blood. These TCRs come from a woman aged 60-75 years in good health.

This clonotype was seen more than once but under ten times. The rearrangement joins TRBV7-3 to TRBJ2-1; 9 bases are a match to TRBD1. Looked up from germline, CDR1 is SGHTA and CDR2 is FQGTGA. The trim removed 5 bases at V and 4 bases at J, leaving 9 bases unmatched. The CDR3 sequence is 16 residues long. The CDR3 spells CASSLAGGTGYNEQFF. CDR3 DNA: TGTGCCAGCAGCCTCGCCGGCGGGACAGGGTACAATGAGCAGTTCTTC.

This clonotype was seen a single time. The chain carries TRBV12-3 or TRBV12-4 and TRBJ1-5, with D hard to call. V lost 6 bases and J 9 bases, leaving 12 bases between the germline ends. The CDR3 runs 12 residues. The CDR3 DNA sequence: TGTGCCAGCAGCCTAACTAACGGGCCCCAGCATTTT. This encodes CASSLTNGPQHF.

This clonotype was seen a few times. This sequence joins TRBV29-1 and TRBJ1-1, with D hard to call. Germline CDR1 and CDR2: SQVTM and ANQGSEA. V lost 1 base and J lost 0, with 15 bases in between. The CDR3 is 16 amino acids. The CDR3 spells CSVEVYSWSMNTEAFF. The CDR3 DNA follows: TGCAGCGTTGAAGTATATTCTTGGTCCATGAACACTGAAGCTTTCTTT.

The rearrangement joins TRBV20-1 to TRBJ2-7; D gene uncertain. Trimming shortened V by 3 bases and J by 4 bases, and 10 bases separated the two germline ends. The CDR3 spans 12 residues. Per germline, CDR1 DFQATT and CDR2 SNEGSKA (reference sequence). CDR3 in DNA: TGCAGTGCTAGTAAGGCCGGGTACGAGCAGTACTTC. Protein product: CSASKAGYEQYF.

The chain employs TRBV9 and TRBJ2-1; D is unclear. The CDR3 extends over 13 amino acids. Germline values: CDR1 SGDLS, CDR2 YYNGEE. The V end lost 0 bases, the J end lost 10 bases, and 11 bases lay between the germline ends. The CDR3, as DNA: TGTGCCAGCAGCGTAGTTTCAGGTGTCGAGCAGTTCTTC. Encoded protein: CASSVVSGVEQFF.

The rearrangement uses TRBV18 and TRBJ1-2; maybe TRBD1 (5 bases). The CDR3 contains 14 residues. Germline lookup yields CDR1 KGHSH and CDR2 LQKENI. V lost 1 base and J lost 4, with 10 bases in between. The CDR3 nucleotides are TGTGCCAGCTCACCACTAGGGGATAGCTATGGCTACACCTTC. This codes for CASSPLGDSYGYTF.

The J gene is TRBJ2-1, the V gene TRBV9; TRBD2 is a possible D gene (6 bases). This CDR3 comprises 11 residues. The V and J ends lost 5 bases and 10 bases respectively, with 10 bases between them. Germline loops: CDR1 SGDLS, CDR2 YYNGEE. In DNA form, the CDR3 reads TGTGCCAGCAGGGGGGGAAGGGAGCAGTTCTTC. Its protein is CASRGGREQFF.

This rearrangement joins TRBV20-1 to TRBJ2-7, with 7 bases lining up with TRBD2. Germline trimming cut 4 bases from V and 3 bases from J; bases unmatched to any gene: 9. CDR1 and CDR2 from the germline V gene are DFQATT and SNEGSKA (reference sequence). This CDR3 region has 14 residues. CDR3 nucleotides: TGCAGTGCTAACGGCGGGACGGGAGGCTACGAGCAGTACTTC. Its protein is CSANGGTGGYEQYF.

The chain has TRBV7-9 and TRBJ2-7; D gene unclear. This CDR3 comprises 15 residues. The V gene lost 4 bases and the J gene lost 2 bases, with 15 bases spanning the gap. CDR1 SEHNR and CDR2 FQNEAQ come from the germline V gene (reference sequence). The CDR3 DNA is TGTGCCAGCAGCTCACCGTATAGGAAAACCTACGAGCAGTACTTC. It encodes CASSSPYRKTYEQYF.

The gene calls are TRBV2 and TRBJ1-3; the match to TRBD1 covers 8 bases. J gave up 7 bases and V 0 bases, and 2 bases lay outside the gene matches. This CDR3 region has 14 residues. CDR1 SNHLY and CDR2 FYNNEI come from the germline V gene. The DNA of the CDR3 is TGTGCCAGCAGTGAAGCGGACAGGGAGAACACCATATATTTT. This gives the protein CASSEADRENTIYF. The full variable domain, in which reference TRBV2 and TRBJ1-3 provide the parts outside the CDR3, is EPEVTQTPSHQVTQMGQEVILRCVPISNHLYFYWYRQILGQKVEFLVSFYNNEISEKSEIFDDQFSVERPDGSNFTLKIRSTKLEDSAMYFCASSEADRENTIYFGEGSWLTVV.

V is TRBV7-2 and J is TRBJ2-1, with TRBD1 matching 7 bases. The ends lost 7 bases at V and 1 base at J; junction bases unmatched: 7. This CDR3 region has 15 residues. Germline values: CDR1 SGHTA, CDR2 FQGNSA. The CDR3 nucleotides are TGTGCCAGCAAGACCGGGACAGCTTCCTACAATGAGCAGTTCTTC. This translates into CASKTGTASYNEQFF.

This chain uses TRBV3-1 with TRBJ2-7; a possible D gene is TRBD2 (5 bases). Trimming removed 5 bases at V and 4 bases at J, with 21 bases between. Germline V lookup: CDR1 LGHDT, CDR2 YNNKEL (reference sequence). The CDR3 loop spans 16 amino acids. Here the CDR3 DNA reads TGTGCCAGCAGCTCTGGCCAACGGTTAAGGACTTACGAGCAGTACTTC. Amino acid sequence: CASSSGQRLRTYEQYF.

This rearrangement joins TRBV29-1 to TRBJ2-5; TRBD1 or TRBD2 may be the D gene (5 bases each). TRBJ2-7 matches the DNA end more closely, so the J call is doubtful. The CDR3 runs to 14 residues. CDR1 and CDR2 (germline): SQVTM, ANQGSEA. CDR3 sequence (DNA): TGCAGCGTCGGACCGGGACGGAAGTATCCCGAGCAGTACTTC. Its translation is CSVGPGRKYPEQYF.

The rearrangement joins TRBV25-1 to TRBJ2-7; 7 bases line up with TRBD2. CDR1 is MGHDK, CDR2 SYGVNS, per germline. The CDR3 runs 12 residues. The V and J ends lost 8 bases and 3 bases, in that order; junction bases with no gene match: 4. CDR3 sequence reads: CASGRVVYEQYF. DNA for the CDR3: TGTGCCAGCGGGAGGGTAGTCTACGAGCAGTACTTC.